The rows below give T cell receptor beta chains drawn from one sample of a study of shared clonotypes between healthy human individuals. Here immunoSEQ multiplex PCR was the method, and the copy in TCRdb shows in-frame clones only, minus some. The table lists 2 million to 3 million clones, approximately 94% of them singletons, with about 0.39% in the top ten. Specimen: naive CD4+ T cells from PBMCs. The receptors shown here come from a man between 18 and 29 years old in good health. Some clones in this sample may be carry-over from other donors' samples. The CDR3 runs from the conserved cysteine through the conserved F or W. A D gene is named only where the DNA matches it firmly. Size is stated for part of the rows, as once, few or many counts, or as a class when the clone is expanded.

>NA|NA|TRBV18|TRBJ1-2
CASSSPDSYTF
TGTGCCAGCTCATCACCGGATAGCTACACCTTC
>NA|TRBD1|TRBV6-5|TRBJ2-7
CASSRPGTGYEQYF
TGTGCCAGTTCCAGACCCGGGACAGGCTACGAGCAGTACTTC
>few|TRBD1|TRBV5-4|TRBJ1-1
CASSFQGAPEAFF
TGTGCCAGCAGCTTCCAGGGGGCGCCTGAAGCTTTCTTT
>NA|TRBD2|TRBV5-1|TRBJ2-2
CASSLGLAGVPGELFF
TGCGCCAGCAGCTTAGGACTAGCGGGAGTACCCGGGGAGCTGTTTTTT
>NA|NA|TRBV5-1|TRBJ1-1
CASSLGGLTSTEAFF
TGCGCCAGCAGCTTGGGTGGGCTTACCTCGACTGAAGCTTTCTTT
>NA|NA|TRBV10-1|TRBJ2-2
CATTPGGGSGELFF
TGCGCCACAACCCCGGGGGGCGGCTCCGGGGAGCTGTTTTTT
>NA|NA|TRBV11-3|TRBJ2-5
CASSPGPQETQYF
TGTGCCAGCAGCCCGGGACCCCAAGAGACCCAGTACTTC
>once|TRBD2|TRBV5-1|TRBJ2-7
CASNLGGSSGEQYF
TGCGCCAGCAATTTGGGCGGGAGTTCCGGCGAGCAGTACTTC
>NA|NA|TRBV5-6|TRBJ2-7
CASSLGVTEQYF
TGTGCCAGCAGCTTGGGAGTAACGGAGCAGTACTTC
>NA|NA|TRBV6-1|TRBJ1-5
CASSEARGALIRNQPQHF
TGTGCCAGCAGTGAAGCTAGGGGGGCGTTAATCAGGAATCAGCCCCAGCATTTT
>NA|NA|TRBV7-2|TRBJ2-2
CASSLFAGTNTGELFF
TGTGCCAGCAGCTTATTCGCGGGGACGAACACCGGGGAGCTGTTTTTT
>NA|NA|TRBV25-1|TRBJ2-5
CASSASMVQYF
TGTGCCAGCAGTGCCTCGATGGTCCAGTACTTC
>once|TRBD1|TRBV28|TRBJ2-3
CASSTGGITDTQYF
TGTGCCAGCAGTACAGGGGGGATCACAGATACGCAGTATTTT
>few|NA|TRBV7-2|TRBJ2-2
CASSLLNTGELFF
TGTGCCAGCAGCTTACTGAACACCGGGGAGCTGTTTTTT
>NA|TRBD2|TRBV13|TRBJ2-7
CASSLGARLAGSYEQYF
TGTGCCAGCAGCTTAGGGGCCCGACTAGCGGGTAGTTACGAGCAGTACTTC
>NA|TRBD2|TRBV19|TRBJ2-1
CASSPSPRLAGWHEQFF
TGTGCCAGTTCACCCTCCCCGAGACTAGCGGGATGGCATGAGCAGTTCTTC
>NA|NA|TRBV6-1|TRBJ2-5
CASSEARAPHPAETQYF
TGTGCCAGCAGTGAAGCCAGGGCTCCACACCCTGCAGAGACCCAGTACTTC
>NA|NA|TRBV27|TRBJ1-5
CASSFGLMQGQPQHF
TGTGCCAGCAGTTTCGGGCTGATGCAAGGTCAGCCCCAGCATTTT
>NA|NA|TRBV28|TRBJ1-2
CASSLGSDRFGYTF
TGTGCCAGCAGTTTGGGCAGCGACAGGTTTGGCTACACCTTC
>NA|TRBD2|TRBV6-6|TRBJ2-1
CASSSALAGGVNEQFF
TGTGCCAGCAGTTCCGCCCTAGCGGGAGGTGTGAATGAGCAGTTCTTC
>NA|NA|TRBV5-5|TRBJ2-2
CASSLVITGELFF
TGTGCCAGCAGCTTAGTGATAACCGGGGAGCTGTTTTTT
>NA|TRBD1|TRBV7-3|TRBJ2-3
CASSRRDRGRGDTQYF
TGTGCCAGCAGCCGCCGGGACAGGGGGAGAGGGGATACGCAGTATTTT
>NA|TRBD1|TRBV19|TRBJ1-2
CASSPSSGTGYYGYTF
TGTGCCAGTAGTCCGAGCTCCGGGACAGGGTACTATGGCTACACCTTC
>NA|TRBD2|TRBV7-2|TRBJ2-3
CASSTGLADTDTQYF
TGTGCCAGCAGCACGGGACTAGCGGACACAGATACGCAGTATTTT
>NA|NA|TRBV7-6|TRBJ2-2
CASSLVTPRKFGELFF
TGTGCCAGCAGCTTAGTTACCCCTCGGAAATTCGGGGAGCTGTTTTTT
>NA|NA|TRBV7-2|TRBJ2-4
CASSPGLLGKNIQYF
TGTGCCAGCAGCCCTGGGCTGTTAGGGAAAAACATTCAGTACTTC
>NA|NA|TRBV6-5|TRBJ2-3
CASSPHGGADTQYF
TGTGCCAGCAGTCCCCACGGTGGTGCAGATACGCAGTATTTT
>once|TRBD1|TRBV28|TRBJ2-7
CATLDRDTYEQYF
TGTGCCACCCTGGACAGGGACACCTACGAGCAGTACTTC
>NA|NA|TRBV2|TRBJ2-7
CASRVEYEQYF
TGTGCCAGCAGGGTAGAATACGAGCAGTACTTC
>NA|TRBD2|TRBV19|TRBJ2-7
CASSISSGSYEQYF
TGTGCCAGTAGTATATCTAGCGGTTCCTACGAGCAGTACTTC
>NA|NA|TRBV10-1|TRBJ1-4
CASSPGEGRVEKLFF
TGCGCCAGCAGCCCCGGGGAGGGCAGGGTGGAAAAACTGTTTTTT
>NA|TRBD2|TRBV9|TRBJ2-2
CASSVVSGITGELFF
TGTGCCAGCAGCGTAGTTAGCGGGATAACCGGGGAGCTGTTTTTT
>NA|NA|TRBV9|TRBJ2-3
CASRGTDTQYF
TGTGCCTCACGGGGCACAGATACGCAGTATTTT
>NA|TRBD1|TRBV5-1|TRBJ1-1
CASSKGQGDTEAFF
TGCGCCAGCAGCAAGGGACAGGGGGACACTGAAGCTTTCTTT
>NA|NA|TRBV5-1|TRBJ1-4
CASSPRGVSNEKLFF
TGCGCCAGCAGCCCACGCGGGGTCTCTAATGAAAAACTGTTTTTT
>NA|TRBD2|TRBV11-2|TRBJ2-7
CASNFVFRTSGSYEQYF
TGTGCCAGCAACTTCGTGTTTAGGACTAGCGGGAGCTACGAGCAGTACTTC
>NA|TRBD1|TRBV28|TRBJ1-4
CASSPLGTAGKLFF
TGTGCCAGCAGTCCCCTAGGGACAGCGGGAAAACTGTTTTTT